The 16 T cell receptor beta chains below were found in one sample sequenced in a study of blood T cell repertoires in COVID-19. Assay used: immunoSEQ multiplex PCR; TCRdb lists only in-frame clones, some missing. Among around 190,000 clones listed, over 75% were seen once. Sequenced sample: peripheral blood. The source is a woman aged 45-59 years with acute or convalescent COVID-19.

The V call is TRBV2, the J call TRBJ2-1; 7 nucleotides line up with TRBD1. The CDR3 sequence is 14 residues long. The ends lost 7 bases at V and 5 bases at J; junction bases unmatched: 8. Germline CDR1 reads SNHLY; CDR2 reads FYNNEI. The CDR3 bases are TGTGCCAGCACCGTACAGGGGACGGACAATGAGCAGTTCTTC. Translating it yields CASTVQGTDNEQFF.

The chain is built from TRBV5-1 and TRBJ2-1; D is perhaps TRBD2 (8 bases). This CDR3 is built from 16 residues. V lost 5 bases and J 4 bases, leaving 19 bases between the germline ends. Germline lookup yields CDR1 SGHRS and CDR2 YFSETQ. The chain's CDR3 is CASRGGGRTDYNEQFF. CDR3 nucleotides: TGCGCCAGCAGAGGGGGCGGGAGGACGGATTACAATGAGCAGTTCTTC.

This clone was counted between two and nine times. The chain combines TRBV21-1 with TRBJ1-1; TRBD1 is taken as the D call from the table, unchecked against the DNA. TRBV21-1 is deemed a pseudogene. The CDR3 is 18 amino acids. The CDR3 here is CASSRGQGKGRMNTEAFF. The CDR3 DNA follows: TGTGCCAGCAGCAGGGGACAGGGGAAAGGAAGGATGAACACTGAAGCTTTCTTT.

In this sample, this clone turned up a few times. Other DNA sequences in this specimen translate into the identical CDR3. Here the CDR3 DNA reads TGCAGCGTACGGGACAGGGACATTCAGTACTTC. This encodes CSVRDRDIQYF. V is TRBV29-1 and J is TRBJ2-4, with 9 bases aligning to TRBD1. V trimming: 6 bases; J trimming: 8 bases; junction bases outside the gene matches: 2. Germline V gene data show CDR1 as SQVTM and CDR2 as ANQGSEA. CDR3 length: 11 amino acids.

This chain links TRBV19 with TRBJ1-5; 7 bases align to TRBD1. This CDR3 has 15 residues. The V and J ends lost 5 bases and 3 bases, in that order; junction bases with no gene match: 7. The germline gives CDR1 LNHDA, CDR2 SQIVND (reference sequence). CDR3 sequence reads: CASSGDRSNNQPQHF. The CDR3 region has the DNA TGTGCCAGTAGTGGGGACAGAAGTAACAATCAGCCCCAGCATTTT.

The CDR3 nucleotides read TGTGCCAGCAGCTTAGGTGGCGGGATTGGCTACGAGCAGTACTTC. As protein: CASSLGGGIGYEQYF. The chain couples TRBV11-3 to TRBJ2-7; possibly TRBD2 for D (6 bases). CDR3 length: 15 amino acids. Trimming left V 1 base short and J 3 bases short, with 13 bases between. Germline V lookup: CDR1 SGHNT, CDR2 YENEEA.

The gene calls are TRBV5-1 and TRBJ1-3, with 9 bases aligning to TRBD1. Looked up from germline, CDR1 is SGHRS and CDR2 is YFSETQ. The CDR3 covers 19 residues. V lost 4 bases to trimming and J lost 0 bases; unmatched junction nucleotides: 14. CDR3 bases: TGCGCCAGCAGCGATCGGGACAGGGTGTTAGGAGGCTCTGGAAACACCATATATTTT. Translation: CASSDRDRVLGGSGNTIYF.

The chain recombines TRBV19 with TRBJ2-5; tentatively, D is TRBD2 (5 bases). The V end was cut by 4 bases, the J end by 2 bases, with 11 bases between. Looked up from germline, CDR1 is LNHDA and CDR2 is SQIVND (reference sequence). The CDR3 runs to 14 residues. CDR3 region: CASSTGRLQETQYF. The DNA of the CDR3 is TGTGCCAGTAGTACCGGACGACTACAAGAGACCCAGTACTTC.

This chain uses TRBV7-7 with TRBJ2-5; a possible D gene is TRBD1 (6 bases). V lost 5 bases to trimming and J lost 3 bases, with 19 bases between them. This CDR3 spans 16 amino acids. Per germline, CDR1 SSHAT and CDR2 FNYEAQ (reference sequence). The CDR3 nucleotides read TGTGCCAGCAGCCTAAATACCGGACAGTTAAAAGAGACCCAGTACTTC. It translates to CASSLNTGQLKETQYF.

The V gene is TRBV6-1, the J gene TRBJ2-7; 8 bases agree with TRBD1. The trim removed 4 bases at V and 2 bases at J, leaving 19 bases unmatched. CDR1 is MNHNS and CDR2 is SASEGT in the germline V gene. The CDR3 consists of 19 residues. The DNA of the CDR3 is TGTGCCAGCAGTGTCCCATACCACCGGGACAGGTCGTCACCCTACGAGCAGTACTTC. Translated, it gives CASSVPYHRDRSSPYEQYF.

The chain carries TRBV5-1 and TRBJ2-1; 7 bases agree with TRBD1. The CDR3 extends over 14 amino acids. Germline-derived CDR1 and CDR2 are SGHRS and YFSETQ. V trimming: 4 bases; J trimming: 3 bases; junction bases outside the gene matches: 4. This chain's CDR3 is CASSPRQGYNEQFF. In DNA form, the CDR3 reads TGCGCCAGCAGCCCCCGACAGGGCTACAATGAGCAGTTCTTC.

Written as DNA, the CDR3 is TGTGCCAGCAGCCAGAGAGAGTTCTCCTACGAGCAGTACTTC. This gives the protein CASSQREFSYEQYF. V gene TRBV14 combines with J gene TRBJ2-7, with D hard to call. This CDR3 contains 14 residues. V lost 3 bases and J 0 bases, leaving 9 bases between the germline ends. CDR1 and CDR2 from the germline V gene are SGHDN and FVKESK.

V gene TRBV19 combines with J gene TRBJ1-1, with 8 bases identical to TRBD1. The germline gives CDR1 LNHDA, CDR2 SQIVND (reference sequence). This CDR3 contains 15 residues. The V gene end was trimmed by 6 bases and the J gene end by 4 bases; junction bases not matched to a gene: 10. The CDR3 reads CASRRTGSFATEAFF. Here the CDR3 DNA reads TGTGCCAGTAGAAGGACAGGGAGTTTCGCCACTGAAGCTTTCTTT.

The V and J genes are TRBV6-6 and TRBJ2-1; 9 bases line up with TRBD2. From germline, CDR1 is MNHNY and CDR2 SVGAGI (reference sequence). V shed 2 bases, J shed 8 bases, and the junction held 7 bases outside the gene matches. This CDR3 region has 15 residues. This CDR3 is CASSYQGTSTYEQFF. The CDR3 DNA reads as TGTGCCAGCAGTTACCAAGGGACTAGCACCTATGAGCAGTTCTTC.

The V gene is TRBV5-1, the J gene TRBJ1-2; the match to TRBD1 covers 9 bases. Germline V gene sequence: CDR1 SGHRS, CDR2 YFSETQ. After removal of 0 bases from V and 4 bases from J, the junction contained 4 bases not matched to a gene. CDR3 length: 15 residues. CDR3 in DNA: TGCGCCAGCAGCTTGGAGGGACAGGGCCCCTATGGCTACACCTTC. It is translated as CASSLEGQGPYGYTF. Filled out from reference TRBV5-1 and TRBJ1-2, the complete variable domain reads KAGVTQTPRYLIKTRGQQVTLSCSPISGHRSVSWYQQTPGQGLQFLFEYFSETQRNKGNFPGRFSGRQFSNSRSEMNVSTLELGDSALYLCASSLEGQGPYGYTFGSGTRLTVV.

This clone was recorded a few times. The chain carries TRBV21-1 and TRBJ2-7; the D call of TRBD2 is as the table states it, not checked on the DNA. TRBV21-1 is a documented pseudogene. The CDR3 spans 16 residues. The CDR3, as DNA: TGTGCCAGCAGCAAAGAGAGGCTAGCGGGGACCCCTTGGGAGTACTTC. Residues: CASSKERLAGTPWEYF.